This T cell receptor beta chain was profiled in a study of a mutant IDH1 vaccine in newly diagnosed glioma (dated by TCRdb to the early 2020s). Looking at the study overall: Vaccination began 4-6 weeks after radiotherapy alone, or alongside temozolomide cycles in the chemotherapy-containing groups. Of the 30 to 35 patients who were treated, 62.5% were male and around 40% were female, and the mean age was around 41 years. Before enrollment, patients had received standard therapy of radiotherapy alone, temozolomide alone, or radiochemotherapy with temozolomide; most received the combination. Visit V12 was the week-35 safety follow-up and visit V13 was the week-47 end of study. Six visits were used for peripheral blood collection: V03 (baseline), V05, V07, V10, V12 and V13. For exploratory analyses, longitudinal TCRB deep sequencing was carried out in about 25 treated patients wherever samples were available.

Worth noting for this clone: Its antigen is still unknown. Per-base quality was not reported, and no clone a single base away is much larger than it.

Summary of the overall study and its limitations: Changes in the top peripheral T cell clonotypes picked up by TCRB sequencing did not appear to be linked to pseudoprogression. It was noted by the authors that analyses of patient blood samples could not be reproduced owing to sample limitations. PBMC samples for TCRB deep sequencing were selected based on availability. Across multiple MHC alleles, vaccine-induced immune responses were seen in 85% to 95% of patients.

The intended sense of this specimen's time point label: week 47, end of study. Each vaccine dose, consisting of 300 ug of a 20-mer mutant IDH1 peptide in Montanide, was administered subcutaneously with topical imiquimod. Patients received eight vaccinations in weeks 1, 3, 5, 7, 11, 15, 19 and 23, corresponding to visits V03 through V10. Donors had newly diagnosed WHO grade 3 or 4 IDH1-mutant astrocytomas with loss of nuclear ATRX. The samples were drawn from NOA16, a multicentre, single-arm, open-label phase I trial in Germany that tested a mutant IDH1 peptide vaccine in humans for the first time. The DNeasy Blood and Tissue Kit was used to extract genomic DNA from EDTA blood for TCRB sequencing. V is shortened by 3 bases, J by 0 bases, and the region joining them spans 9 bases. Including cysteine and phenylalanine, the CDR3 has 15 amino acids. Kept here is only the CDR3 DNA, which spans 45 bases and is read in frame from base 1. CDR1 and CDR2 are drawn from the germline V gene (reference sequence): LNHDA, SQIVND.

Libraries were constructed by the immunoSEQ multiplex PCR assay. The hsTCRB Kit was used according to the manufacturer's protocol to amplify rearranged TCR beta chain sequences. An Illumina MiSeq was used to sequence the TCRB libraries. Turning to the authors' computational methods: The kit vendor's proprietary platform handled demultiplexing, trimming and gene mapping. What TCRdb holds here is the immuneACCESS table cut down to in-frame rearrangements. Part of the clones is not present; checked against another copy, under half of the missing clones reflect an unresolved V gene, and the others are unexplained. V, J and clone size are those of that table, while D and trimming were read from the DNA. For this sample the table gives fewer than 55,000 clones, of which less than 75% were detected only once. Roughly 5% of the sample comes from the top ten.

Recombination linked TRBV19 to TRBJ2-4, with the D call perhaps TRBD1 or TRBD2, as 5 bases match in each case. The TCR comes from a man aged 40-50 years with glioma. Some clones in this sample may be carry-over from other donors' samples. The material was peripheral blood mononuclear cells (PBMCs), obtained from a glioma patient whose treatment included an IDH1 peptide vaccine. The CDR3 here reads CASSIRDLAKNIQYF. The sequenced DNA: TGTGCCAGTAGTATTAGGGACCTAGCCAAAAACATTCAGTACTTC.